The entry below describes one T cell receptor (beta chain). The antigen remains unidentified. The TCR library protocol attached unique molecular identifiers to the individual cDNA molecules. TCRdb ran MiXCR on the 5' RACE reads and lists one entry per CDR3 protein. Seen here are more than 60,000 distinct CDR3 sequences, roughly a tenth observed once, and the top ten hold 5.9%. Trimming removed 5 bases at V and 8 bases at J, with 18 bases between. This CDR3 is built from 14 residues. CDR1 is SGHTA and CDR2 is FQGTGA in the germline V gene. The sample comes from a study of early T cells in non-severe SARS-CoV-2 infection. On the study more broadly: The input, bulk RNA from unsorted whole blood, was sequenced, and chains were unpaired.

Overall study findings and caveats: Database matching using VDJdb favored anti-spike CD8 responses, with private and CD4 specificities left missing.

The material sequenced was whole blood. This clonotype originated in an adult who was a healthcare worker with PCR-confirmed SARS-CoV-2 infection or an uninfected control (not recorded which). The rearrangement uses TRBV7-3 and TRBJ1-1; weak D call: TRBD1 (5 bases). CDR3 region: CASSPDGGVREAFF. In DNA, the CDR3 is TGTGCCAGCAGCCCGGATGGGGGAGTTAGGGAAGCTTTCTTT.